Shown below are 3 T cell receptor beta chains from a single sample sequenced in a study of shared T cell receptors in the human thymus (dated by TCRdb to about 2021). Library method: the immunoSEQ multiplex PCR assay. TCRdb stores this immuneACCESS table with in-frame sequences only. Part of the clones is absent; in the studies checked, under half of the shortfall reflects unresolved V genes, and no reason is known for the rest. The sample table records about 730,000 clones; over 75% of these occur just once. Of the sample, under 0.012% falls within the top ten clones. Another study also made use of these data, one on human thymus T cells.

The sample comprised thymocytes. Source of these receptors: a girl in the first two years of life with a congenital heart defect. Donor details come from another sample of the same person, matched by shared clones.

The chain carries TRBV6-5 and TRBJ1-2; 7 bases line up with TRBD1. The CDR3 has 12 residues. V lost 11 bases and J lost 4; bases outside the gene matches: 7. CDR1 MNHEY and CDR2 SVGAGI come from the germline V gene. DNA for the CDR3: TGTGCCGCGAGGGGGCCCCGCTATGGCTACACCTTC. The encoded protein is CAARGPRYGYTF.

This clone was recorded a few times. The chain carries TRBV5-1 and TRBJ2-2; TRBD1 might be the D (5 bases). Germline V gene lookup returns CDR1 SGHRS and CDR2 YFSETQ. V was shortened by 0 bases and J by 1 base, with 7 bases between the two germline ends. This CDR3 comprises 15 residues. CDR3 nucleotide sequence: TGCGCCAGCAGCTTGGGACAGCTGAACACCGGGGAGCTGTTTTTT. Amino acid sequence: CASSLGQLNTGELFF.

The chain recombines TRBV28 with TRBJ1-3, with 9 bases fitting TRBD1. Germline CDR1 reads MDHEN; CDR2 reads SYDVKM. The CDR3 runs 17 residues. V shed 4 bases, J shed 3 bases, and the junction held 10 bases outside the gene matches. This CDR3 is CASSSIYRGRFGNTIYF. The CDR3 DNA is TGTGCCAGCAGTTCCATCTACAGGGGGCGTTTTGGAAACACCATATATTTT.